Each of the 5 T cell receptor beta chains below was sequenced from the same sample in a study of somatic mutations in cytotoxic T cells in rheumatoid arthritis. Generated by immunoSEQ multiplex PCR, the TCRdb table keeps only in-frame clones and is missing some. The sample lists 15,000 to 20,000 clones, less than 90% occurring once. Sequenced: CD8+ T cells sorted from blood. These receptors were taken from an adult with rheumatoid arthritis.

This chain links TRBV7-9 with TRBJ2-2; D possibly uses TRBD1 or TRBD2 (5 bases each). Germline-derived CDR1 and CDR2 are SEHNR and FQNEAQ (reference sequence). The CDR3 contains 15 residues. V was cut by 3 bases and J by 3 bases, with 11 bases left in between. Here the CDR3 DNA reads TGTGCCAGCAGCTTTTACAGAGGGGACACCGGGGAGCTGTTTTTT. Amino acid sequence: CASSFYRGDTGELFF.

This rearrangement joins TRBV15 to TRBJ2-6; 7 bases line up with TRBD1. Germline V gene sequence: CDR1 LNHNV, CDR2 YYDKDF (reference sequence). V lost 3 bases to trimming and J lost 0 bases; unmatched junction nucleotides: 8. The CDR3 spans 18 residues. The CDR3 DNA follows: TGTGCCACCAGCAGTGTCGGACAGGCGAGCTCTGGGGCCAACGTCCTGACTTTC. It is translated as CATSSVGQASSGANVLTF.

The chain combines TRBV29-1 with TRBJ1-2; D possibly corresponds to TRBD1 (6 bases). V lost 2 bases and J lost 1, with 11 bases in between. The CDR3 runs to 14 residues. Germline CDR1 and CDR2: SQVTM and ANQGSEA. CDR3 coding DNA: TGCAGCGTTGAAAACAGGGAGGTTAACTATGGCTACACCTTC. It encodes CSVENREVNYGYTF.

The rearrangement joins TRBV13 to TRBJ2-7, with D unclear. The CDR3 contains 14 residues. Germline V gene sequence: CDR1 PRHDT, CDR2 FYEKMQ (reference sequence). Deletions cut 5 bases from V and 4 bases from J, with 15 bases between. CDR3 residues: CASSQTAEKYEQYF. The CDR3 nucleotides are TGTGCCAGCAGCCAGACGGCAGAAAAATACGAGCAGTACTTC.

The chain combines TRBV12-5 with TRBJ2-1; TRBD2 aligns across 11 bases. With V trimmed by 1 base and J by 8 bases, 13 bases remained unmatched. CDR3 length: 18 residues. The germline V gene has CDR1 LGHNT and CDR2 FRNRAP. CDR3 nucleotide sequence: TGTGCTAGTGGTTTGGCTAGACTAGCGGGGCCTTCCATCGATGAGCAGTTCTTC. Translating it yields CASGLARLAGPSIDEQFF.